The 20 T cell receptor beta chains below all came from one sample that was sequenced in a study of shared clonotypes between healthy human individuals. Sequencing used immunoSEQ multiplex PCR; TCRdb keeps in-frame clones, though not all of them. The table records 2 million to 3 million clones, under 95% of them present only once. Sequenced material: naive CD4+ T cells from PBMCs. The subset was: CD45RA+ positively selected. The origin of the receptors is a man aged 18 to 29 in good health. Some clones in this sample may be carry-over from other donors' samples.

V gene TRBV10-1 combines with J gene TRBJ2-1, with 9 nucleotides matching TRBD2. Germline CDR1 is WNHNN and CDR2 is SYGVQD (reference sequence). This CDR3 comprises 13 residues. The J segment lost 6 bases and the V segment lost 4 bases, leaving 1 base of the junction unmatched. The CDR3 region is CASSGGRANEQFF. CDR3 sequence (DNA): TGCGCCAGCAGTGGCGGGAGGGCCAATGAGCAGTTCTTC.

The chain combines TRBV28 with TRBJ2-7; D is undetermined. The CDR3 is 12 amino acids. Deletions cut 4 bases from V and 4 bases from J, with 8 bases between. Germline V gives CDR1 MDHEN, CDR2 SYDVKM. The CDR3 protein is CASSWMGYEQYF. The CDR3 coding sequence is TGTGCCAGCAGTTGGATGGGGTACGAGCAGTACTTC.

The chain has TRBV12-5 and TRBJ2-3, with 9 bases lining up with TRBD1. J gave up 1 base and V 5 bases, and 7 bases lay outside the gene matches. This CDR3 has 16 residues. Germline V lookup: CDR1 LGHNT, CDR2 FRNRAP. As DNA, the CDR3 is TGTGCTAGTGGTACCGGACAGGGGAGCCGCACAGATACGCAGTATTTT. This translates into CASGTGQGSRTDTQYF.

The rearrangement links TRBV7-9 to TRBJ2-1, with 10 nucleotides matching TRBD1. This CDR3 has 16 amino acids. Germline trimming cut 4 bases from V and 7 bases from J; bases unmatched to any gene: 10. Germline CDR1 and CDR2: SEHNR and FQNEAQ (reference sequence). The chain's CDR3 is CASSSRTGGPGNEQFF. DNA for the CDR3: TGTGCCAGCAGCTCTAGGACAGGGGGTCCGGGGAATGAGCAGTTCTTC.

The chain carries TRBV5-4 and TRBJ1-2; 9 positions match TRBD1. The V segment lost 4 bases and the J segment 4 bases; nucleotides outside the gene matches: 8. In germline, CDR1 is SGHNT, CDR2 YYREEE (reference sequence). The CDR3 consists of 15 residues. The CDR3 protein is CASSQRTGAPYGYTF. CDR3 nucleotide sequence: TGTGCCAGCAGCCAAAGGACAGGGGCGCCCTATGGCTACACCTTC.

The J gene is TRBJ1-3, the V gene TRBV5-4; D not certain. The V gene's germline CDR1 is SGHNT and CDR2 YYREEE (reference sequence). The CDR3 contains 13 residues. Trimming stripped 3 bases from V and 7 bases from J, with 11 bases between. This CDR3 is CASSSITRNTIYF. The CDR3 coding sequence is TGTGCCAGCAGCTCAATTACTAGGAACACCATATATTTT.

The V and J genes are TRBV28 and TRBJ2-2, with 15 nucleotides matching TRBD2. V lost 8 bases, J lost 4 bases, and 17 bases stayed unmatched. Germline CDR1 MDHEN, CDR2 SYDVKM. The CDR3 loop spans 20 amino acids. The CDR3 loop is CASLPSPGLAGGSGTGELFF. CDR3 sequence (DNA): TGTGCCAGCCTCCCATCCCCCGGACTAGCGGGAGGGAGTGGCACCGGGGAGCTGTTTTTT.

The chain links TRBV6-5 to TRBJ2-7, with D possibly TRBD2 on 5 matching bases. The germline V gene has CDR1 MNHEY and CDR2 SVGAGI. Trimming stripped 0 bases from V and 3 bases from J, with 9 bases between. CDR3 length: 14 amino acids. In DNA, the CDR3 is TGTGCCAGCAGTTACTCGGTGGGAGTCTACGAGCAGTACTTC. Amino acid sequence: CASSYSVGVYEQYF.

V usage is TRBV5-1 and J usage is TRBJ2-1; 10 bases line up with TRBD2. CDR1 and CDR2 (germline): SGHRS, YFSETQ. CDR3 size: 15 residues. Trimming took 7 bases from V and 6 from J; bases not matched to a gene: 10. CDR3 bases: TGCGCCAGCGCCCGAGCGGGAGGGCCTGGCAATGAGCAGTTCTTC. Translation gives CASARAGGPGNEQFF.

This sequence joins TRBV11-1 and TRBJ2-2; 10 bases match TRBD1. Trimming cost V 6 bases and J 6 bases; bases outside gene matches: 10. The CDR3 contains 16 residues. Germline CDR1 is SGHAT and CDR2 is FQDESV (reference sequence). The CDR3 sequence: CASRRTGGPHPGELFF. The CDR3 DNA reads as TGTGCCAGCAGGCGGACAGGGGGGCCCCATCCCGGGGAGCTGTTTTTT.

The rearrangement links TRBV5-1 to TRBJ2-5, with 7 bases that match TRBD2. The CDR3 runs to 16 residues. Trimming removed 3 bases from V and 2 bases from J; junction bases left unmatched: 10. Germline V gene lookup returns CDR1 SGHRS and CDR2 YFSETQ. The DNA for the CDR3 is TGCGCCAGCAGCTCTCTCCCTATGGGAGGGCAAGAGACCCAGTACTTC. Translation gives CASSSLPMGGQETQYF.

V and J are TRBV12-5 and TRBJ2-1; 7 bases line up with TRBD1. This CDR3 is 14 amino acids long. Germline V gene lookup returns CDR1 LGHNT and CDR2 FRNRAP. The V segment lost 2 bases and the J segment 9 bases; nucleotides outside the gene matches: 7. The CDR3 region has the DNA TGTGCTAGTGGTTTGACGACACAGGGGTCTGAGCAGTTCTTC. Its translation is CASGLTTQGSEQFF.

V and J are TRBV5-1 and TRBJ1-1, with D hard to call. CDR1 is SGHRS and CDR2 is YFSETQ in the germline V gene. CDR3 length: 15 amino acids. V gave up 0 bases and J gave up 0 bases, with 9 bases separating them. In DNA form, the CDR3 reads TGCGCCAGCAGCTTGGAGGTAGTTATGAACACTGAAGCTTTCTTT. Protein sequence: CASSLEVVMNTEAFF.

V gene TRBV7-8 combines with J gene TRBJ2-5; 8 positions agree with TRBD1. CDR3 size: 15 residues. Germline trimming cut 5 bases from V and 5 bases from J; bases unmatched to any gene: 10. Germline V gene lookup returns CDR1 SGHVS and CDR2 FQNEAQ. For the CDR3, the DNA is TGTGCCAGCAGCCGCGTGACAGGGGTCGGGGAGACCCAGTACTTC. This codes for CASSRVTGVGETQYF.

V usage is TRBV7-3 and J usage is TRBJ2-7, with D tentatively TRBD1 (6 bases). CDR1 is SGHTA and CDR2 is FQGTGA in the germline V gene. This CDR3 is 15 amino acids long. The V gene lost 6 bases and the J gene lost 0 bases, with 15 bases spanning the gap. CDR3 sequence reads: CASSPGVVGSYEQYF. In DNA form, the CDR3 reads TGTGCCAGCAGTCCAGGGGTCGTGGGCTCCTACGAGCAGTACTTC.

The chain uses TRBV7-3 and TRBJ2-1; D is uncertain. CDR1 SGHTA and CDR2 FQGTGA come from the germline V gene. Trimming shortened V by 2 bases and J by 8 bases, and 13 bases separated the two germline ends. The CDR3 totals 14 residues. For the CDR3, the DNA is TGTGCCAGCAGCTTAGGCGGAGTTGGCTATGAGCAGTTCTTC. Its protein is CASSLGGVGYEQFF.

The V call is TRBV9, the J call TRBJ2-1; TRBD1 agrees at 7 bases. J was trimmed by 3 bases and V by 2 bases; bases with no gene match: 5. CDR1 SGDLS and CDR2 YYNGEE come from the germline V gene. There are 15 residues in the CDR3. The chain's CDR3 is CASSVRDRNYNEQFF. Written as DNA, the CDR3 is TGTGCCAGCAGCGTCCGGGACAGAAACTACAATGAGCAGTTCTTC.

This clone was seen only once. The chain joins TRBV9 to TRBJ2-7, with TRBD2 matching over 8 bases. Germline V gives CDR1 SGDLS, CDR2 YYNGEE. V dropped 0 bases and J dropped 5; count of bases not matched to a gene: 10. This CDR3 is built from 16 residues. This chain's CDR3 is CASSVDGGRIVNEQYF. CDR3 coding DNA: TGTGCCAGCAGCGTAGACGGCGGGAGGATCGTCAACGAGCAGTACTTC.

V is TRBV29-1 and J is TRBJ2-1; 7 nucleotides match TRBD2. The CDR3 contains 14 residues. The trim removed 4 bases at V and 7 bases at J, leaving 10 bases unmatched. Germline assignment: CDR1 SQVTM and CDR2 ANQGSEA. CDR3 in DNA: TGCAGCGTTGCCTTCCGGTTAGCGGGTAATGAGCAGTTCTTC. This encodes CSVAFRLAGNEQFF.

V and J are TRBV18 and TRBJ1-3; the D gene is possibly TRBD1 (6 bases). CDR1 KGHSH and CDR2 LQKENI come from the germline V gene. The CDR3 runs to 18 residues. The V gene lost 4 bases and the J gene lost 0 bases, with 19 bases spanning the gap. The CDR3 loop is CASSLGQIPHLSGNTIYF. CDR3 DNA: TGTGCCAGCTCACTCGGACAGATTCCACACCTCTCTGGAAACACCATATATTTT.